Included here is one T cell receptor (beta chain) sequence, with context. Its antigen is currently unknown. These data come from a study of cytomegalovirus exposure and HLA in healthy donors. Study-wide points: CMV serostatus was the only immune exposure information that was available.

CDR3 size: 13 residues. CDR1 is MNHEY, CDR2 SVGAGI, per germline. J lost 10 bases, V lost 6 bases, and 6 bases had no gene match. It was with 60 Vbeta and 13 Jbeta primers that the PCR ran. TCRdb's table, derived via immunoSEQ multiplex PCR, lists solely in-frame clones and lacks some. Of around 150,000 clones in the sample, approximately 79% were seen once. The J gene is TRBJ1-6, the V gene TRBV6-5; 7 bases match TRBD1. The source material was PBMCs. The clonotype originates from a man over 45 in good health and CMV-seropositive. CDR3 in amino acids: CASRKTGNSPLHF. CDR3 sequence (DNA): TGTGCCAGCAGGAAGACAGGGAACTCACCCCTCCACTTT.